Listed below are T cell receptor beta chains from one sample, sequenced in a study of cytomegalovirus exposure and HLA in healthy donors. Method: immunoSEQ multiplex PCR; TCRdb's copy keeps in-frame clones and lacks some. The table shows about 160,000 clones, with roughly four fifths occurring only once. Sequenced sample: PBMCs. The receptors shown here come from a male donor in good health and CMV-seropositive. Both conserved end residues are part of each CDR3. D genes are given only for firm matches. Clone size is stated in some rows and not others, as once, few, many or a class when expanded.

CASSDSISGGADSYNEQFF	TGTGCCAGCAGTGACTCGATTAGCGGGGGGGCGGATTCCTACAATGAGCAGTTCTTC	TRBD2	TRBV6-4	TRBJ2-1	-
CASSSSEREQYF	TGTGCCAGCAGCTCTTCTGAACGTGAGCAGTACTTC	-	TRBV7-6	TRBJ2-5	-
CASGQPATNEKLFF	TGTGCCAGCGGGCAGCCTGCAACTAATGAAAAACTGTTTTTT	-	TRBV6-5	TRBJ1-4	-
CASSPPVTDTQYF	TGTGCCAGCTCACCGCCAGTCACAGATACGCAGTATTTT	-	TRBV18	TRBJ2-3	-
CASSPLPNQPQHF	TGTGCCAGCAGTCCTCTTCCTAATCAGCCCCAGCATTTT	-	TRBV27	TRBJ1-5	-
CASSKTETVEAFF	TGTGCCAGCAGTAAAACAGAGACGGTTGAAGCTTTCTTT	-	TRBV6-1	TRBJ1-1	-
CASSLGRNERAFF	TGCGCCAGCAGCTTGGGCCGGAACGAGCGGGCTTTCTTT	-	TRBV5-1	TRBJ1-1	-
CASSFGGSGSYEQYF	TGTGCCAGCAGTTTCGGGGGGTCGGGGTCCTACGAGCAGTACTTC	TRBD2	TRBV6-5	TRBJ2-7	-
CASSYSIGSYEQYF	TGTGCCAGCAGTTACTCGATCGGTTCCTACGAGCAGTACTTC	-	TRBV6-5	TRBJ2-7	-
CASRRDSTDYGYTF	TGTGCCAGCCGTCGGGACAGCACCGACTATGGCTACACCTTC	TRBD1	TRBV6-6	TRBJ1-2	-
CSSSTYHGQGASGANVLTF	TGTTCCAGCAGCACCTACCACGGGCAGGGGGCGTCTGGGGCCAACGTCCTGACTTTC	TRBD1	TRBV7-9	TRBJ2-6	-
CASSPGQGAFDEQFF	TGCGCCAGCAGCCCGGGACAGGGGGCGTTCGATGAGCAGTTCTTC	TRBD1	TRBV5-1	TRBJ2-1	-
CASSLGPAQETQYF	TGTGCCAGCAGCTTGGGGCCAGCCCAAGAGACCCAGTACTTC	-	TRBV7-7	TRBJ2-5	-
CASLLASTDTQYF	TGTGCCAGTCTCCTAGCGAGCACAGATACGCAGTATTTT	-	TRBV7-2	TRBJ2-3	-
CAWSLTGGNTIYF	TGTGCCTGGAGCCTTACAGGGGGAAACACCATATATTTT	-	TRBV30	TRBJ1-3	-
CASSIAGAGNGYTF	TGTGCCAGTAGTATCGCAGGGGCAGGTAACGGCTACACCTTC	-	TRBV19	TRBJ1-2	-
CATSRDDFSGGYNEQFF	TGTGCCACCAGCAGAGACGACTTTAGCGGGGGTTACAATGAGCAGTTCTTC	TRBD2	TRBV15	TRBJ2-1	once
CASRSGQADTQYF	TGTGCCAGCAGATCCGGCCAGGCGGATACGCAGTATTTT	-	TRBV28	TRBJ2-3	-
CASSLNEAGGSTEAFF	TGCGCCAGCAGCTTGAATGAAGCAGGGGGGAGCACTGAAGCTTTCTTT	TRBD1	TRBV5-1	TRBJ1-1	-
CASSVALDTAGGLTEAFF	TGTGCCAGCAGCGTAGCTTTGGATACGGCAGGGGGCCTCACTGAAGCTTTCTTT	TRBD1	TRBV9	TRBJ1-1	-
CASSIRGPAKKLFF	TGTGCCAGCAGCATCAGAGGGCCAGCCAAAAAACTGTTTTTT	-	TRBV6-5	TRBJ1-4	-
CASSRTGGVNTEAFF	TGTGCCAGCAGTAGAACAGGGGGGGTGAACACTGAAGCTTTCTTT	TRBD1	TRBV28	TRBJ1-1	-
CASSLLTGGSYEQYF	TGTGCCAGCAGTTTATTGACAGGGGGCAGTTACGAGCAGTACTTC	TRBD1	TRBV28	TRBJ2-7	-
CASSPQGTGNQPQHF	TGTGCCAGCTCACCTCAGGGGACAGGCAATCAGCCCCAGCATTTT	TRBD1	TRBV18	TRBJ1-5	few
CASSQTGFQGYTF	TGCGCCAGCAGCCAAACAGGGTTCCAGGGCTACACCTTC	-	TRBV4-3	TRBJ1-2	-
CAISDQTGVGNTIYF	TGTGCCATCAGTGATCAGACAGGGGTTGGAAACACCATATATTTT	TRBD1	TRBV10-3	TRBJ1-3	-
CASSFLSGSGNTIYF	TGTGCCAGCAGCTTCTTGTCAGGGTCTGGAAACACCATATATTTT	-	TRBV7-9	TRBJ1-3	-
CAWSPRLGYTF	TGTGCCTGGAGTCCGCGGCTGGGCTACACCTTC	-	TRBV30	TRBJ1-2	-
CASRVGTGANYGYTF	TGCGCCAGCAGGGTCGGGACAGGGGCTAACTATGGCTACACCTTC	TRBD1	TRBV10-2	TRBJ1-2	-
CASSSQGALSPLHF	TGTGCCAGCAGCTCACAGGGGGCCCTTTCACCCCTCCACTTT	TRBD1	TRBV7-9	TRBJ1-6	few
CASSEWKLAGVEQYF	TGCGCCAGCAGTGAGTGGAAACTAGCGGGAGTTGAGCAGTACTTC	TRBD2	TRBV10-2	TRBJ2-7	-
CASSTPPTETSGSYEQYF	TGTGCCAGCAGCACCCCCCCGACGGAGACTAGCGGATCCTACGAGCAGTACTTC	TRBD2	TRBV7-9	TRBJ2-7	-
CAWSQLGGESNQPQHF	TGTGCCTGGAGCCAGTTGGGGGGGGAGAGCAATCAGCCCCAGCATTTT	-	TRBV30	TRBJ1-5	-
CAISEGGTEQYF	TGTGCCATCAGTGAGGGCGGGACCGAGCAGTACTTC	-	TRBV6-5	TRBJ2-7	few
CSGLAGGPGTQYF	TGCAGCGGACTAGCGGGGGGGCCGGGGACCCAGTACTTC	TRBD2	TRBV29-1	TRBJ2-5	-